This T cell receptor beta chain derives from a study of OX40 agonist ivuxolimab in advanced cancers. Points from the study as a whole: Low levels of normalized T-cell clonal expansion also appeared in some nonresponders.

A remark on this clone: Its antigen is undetermined.

The CDR3 loop spans 16 amino acids. Looked up from germline, CDR1 is MGHDK and CDR2 is SYGVNS. V dropped 2 bases and J dropped 4 bases, with 15 bases sitting between them. TCRdb's table, derived via immunoSEQ multiplex PCR, lists solely in-frame clones and lacks some. The sample shows approximately 49,000 clones, 85% of them seen only once. The chain carries TRBV25-1 and TRBJ2-1; possible D gene TRBD2, 6 bases. The sequence was collected from an adult with an advanced solid tumor such as melanoma, head and neck, liver or kidney cancer. This sample comprised CD4+ or CD8+ T cells sorted from blood, obtained in a trial of the OX40 agonist ivuxolimab. The CDR3 nucleotides are TGTGCCAGCAGTGAACAGGCGGACTACACTTACAATGAGCAGTTCTTC. This gives the protein CASSEQADYTYNEQFF.